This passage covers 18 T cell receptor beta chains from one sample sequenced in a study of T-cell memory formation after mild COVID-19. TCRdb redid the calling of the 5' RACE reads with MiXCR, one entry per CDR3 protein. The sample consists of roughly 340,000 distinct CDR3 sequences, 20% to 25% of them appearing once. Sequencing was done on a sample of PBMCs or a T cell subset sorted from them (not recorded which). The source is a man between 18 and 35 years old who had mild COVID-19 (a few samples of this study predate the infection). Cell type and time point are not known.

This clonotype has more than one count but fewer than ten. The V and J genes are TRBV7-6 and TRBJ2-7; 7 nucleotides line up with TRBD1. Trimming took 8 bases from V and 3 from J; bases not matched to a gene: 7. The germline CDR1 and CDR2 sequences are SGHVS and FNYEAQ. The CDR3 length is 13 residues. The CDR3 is CASRQGPFYEQYF. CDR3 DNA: TGTGCCAGCCGACAGGGACCCTTCTACGAGCAGTACTTC.

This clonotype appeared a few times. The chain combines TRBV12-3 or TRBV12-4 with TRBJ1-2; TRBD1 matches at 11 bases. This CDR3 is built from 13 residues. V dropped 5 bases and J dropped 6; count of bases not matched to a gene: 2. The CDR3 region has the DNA TGTGCCAGCAGTATGGGACAGGGGGATGGCTACACCTTC. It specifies CASSMGQGDGYTF.

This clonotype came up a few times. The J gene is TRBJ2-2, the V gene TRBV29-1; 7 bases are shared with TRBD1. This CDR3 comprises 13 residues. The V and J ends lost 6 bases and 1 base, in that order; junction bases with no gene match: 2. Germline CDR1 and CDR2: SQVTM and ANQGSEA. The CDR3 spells CSVRTGNTGELFF. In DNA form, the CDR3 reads TGCAGCGTGAGGACAGGGAACACCGGGGAGCTGTTTTTT.

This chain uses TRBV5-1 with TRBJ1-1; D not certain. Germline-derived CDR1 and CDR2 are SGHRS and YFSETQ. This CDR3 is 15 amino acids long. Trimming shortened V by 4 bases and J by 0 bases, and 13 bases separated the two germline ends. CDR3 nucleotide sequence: TGCGCCAGCAGCCCCAAAGAGGACCTGAACACTGAAGCTTTCTTT. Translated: CASSPKEDLNTEAFF.

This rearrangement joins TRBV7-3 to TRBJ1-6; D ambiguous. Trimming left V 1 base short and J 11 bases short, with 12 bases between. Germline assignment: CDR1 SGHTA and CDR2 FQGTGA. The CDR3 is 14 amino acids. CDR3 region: CASSLSTSSTPLHF. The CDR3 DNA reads TGTGCCAGCAGCTTAAGTACATCTTCGACACCCCTCCACTTT. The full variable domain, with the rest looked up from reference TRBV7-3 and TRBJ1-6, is GAGVSQTPSNKVTEKGKYVELRCDPISGHTALYWYRQSLGQGPEFLIYFQGTGAADDSGLPNDRFFAVRPEGSVSTLKIQRTERGDSAVYLCASSLSTSSTPLHFGNGTRLTVT.

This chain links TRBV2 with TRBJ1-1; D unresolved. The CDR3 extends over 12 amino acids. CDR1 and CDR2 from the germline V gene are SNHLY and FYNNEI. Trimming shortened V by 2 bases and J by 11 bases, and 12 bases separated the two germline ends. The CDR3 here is CASSETLSHAFF. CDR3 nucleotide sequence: TGTGCCAGCAGTGAAACCCTTTCGCACGCTTTCTTT.

CDR3 DNA sequence: TGCGCCAGCAGCCCCGGACTAGCGGGTGCGTACGAGCAGTACTTC. Translation gives CASSPGLAGAYEQYF. The chain links TRBV4-3 to TRBJ2-7, with 11 bases fitting TRBD2. There are 15 residues in the CDR3. Germline V gives CDR1 LGHNA, CDR2 YSLEER. With V trimmed by 4 bases and J by 4 bases, 6 bases remained unmatched.

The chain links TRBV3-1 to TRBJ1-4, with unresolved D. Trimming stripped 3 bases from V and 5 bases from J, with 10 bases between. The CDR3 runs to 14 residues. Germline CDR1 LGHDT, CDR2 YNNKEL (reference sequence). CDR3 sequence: CASSHRANNEKLFF. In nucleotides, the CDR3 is TGTGCCAGCAGCCATAGGGCCAACAATGAAAAACTGTTTTTT. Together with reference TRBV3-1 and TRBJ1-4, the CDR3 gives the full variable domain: DTAVSQTPKYLVTQMGNDKSIKCEQNLGHDTMYWYKQDSKKFLKIMFSYNNKELIINETVPNRFSPKSPDKAHLNLHINSLELGDSAVYFCASSHRANNEKLFFGSGTQLSVL.

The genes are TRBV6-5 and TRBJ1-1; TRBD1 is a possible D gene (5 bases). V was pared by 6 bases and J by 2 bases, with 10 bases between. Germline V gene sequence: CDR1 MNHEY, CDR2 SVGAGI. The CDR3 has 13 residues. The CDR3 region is CASRGRANTEAFF. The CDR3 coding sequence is TGTGCCAGCAGGGGCAGGGCTAACACTGAAGCTTTCTTT.

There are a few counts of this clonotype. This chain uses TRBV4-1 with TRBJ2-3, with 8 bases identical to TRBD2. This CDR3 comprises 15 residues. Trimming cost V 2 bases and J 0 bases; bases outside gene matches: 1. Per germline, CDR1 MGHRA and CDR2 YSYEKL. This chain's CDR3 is CASSQRLASTDTQYF. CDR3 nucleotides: TGCGCCAGCAGCCAAAGACTAGCGAGCACAGATACGCAGTATTTT.

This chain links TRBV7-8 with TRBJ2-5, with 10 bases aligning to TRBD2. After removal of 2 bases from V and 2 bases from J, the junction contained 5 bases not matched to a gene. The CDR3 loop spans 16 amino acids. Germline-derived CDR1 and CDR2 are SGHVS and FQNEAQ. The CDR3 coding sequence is TGTGCCAGCAGCTTACCACTAGCGGGGAGACAAGAGACCCAGTACTTC. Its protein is CASSLPLAGRQETQYF.

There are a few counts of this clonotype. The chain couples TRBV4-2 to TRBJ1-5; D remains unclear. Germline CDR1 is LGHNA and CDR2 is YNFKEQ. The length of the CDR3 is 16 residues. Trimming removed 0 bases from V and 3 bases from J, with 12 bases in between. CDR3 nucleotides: TGTGCCAGCAGCCAAGATCTAATGACATCCAATCAGCCCCAGCATTTT. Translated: CASSQDLMTSNQPQHF.

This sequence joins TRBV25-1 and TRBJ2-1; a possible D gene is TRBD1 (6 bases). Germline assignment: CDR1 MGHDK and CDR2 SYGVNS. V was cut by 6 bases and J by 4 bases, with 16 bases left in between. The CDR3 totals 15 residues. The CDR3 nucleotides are TGTGCCAGCAGCTATCCGGGACATGGGTACAATGAGCAGTTCTTC. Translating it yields CASSYPGHGYNEQFF.

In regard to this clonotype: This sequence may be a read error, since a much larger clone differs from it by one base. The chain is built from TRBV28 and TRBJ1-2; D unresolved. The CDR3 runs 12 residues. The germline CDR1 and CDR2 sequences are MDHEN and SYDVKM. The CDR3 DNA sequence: TGTGACAGCAGTTCCTCTTCTTATGGCTACACCTTC. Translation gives CDSSSSSYGYTF.

The CDR3 sequence is CASSQEYSRDYGYTF. DNA for the CDR3: TGCGCCAGCAGCCAAGAATACTCCCGGGACTATGGCTACACCTTC. V gene TRBV4-3 combines with J gene TRBJ1-2; D gene uncertain. Germline V CDR1 and CDR2: LGHNA, YSLEER. The V gene lost 0 bases and the J gene lost 3 bases, with 11 bases spanning the gap. This CDR3 region has 15 residues.

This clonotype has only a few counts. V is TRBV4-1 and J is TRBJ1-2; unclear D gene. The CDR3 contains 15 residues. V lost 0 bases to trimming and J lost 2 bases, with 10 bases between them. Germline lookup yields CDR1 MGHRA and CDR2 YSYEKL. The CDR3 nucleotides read TGCGCCAGCAGCCAAGATATGACCTGGAACTATGGCTACACCTTC. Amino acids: CASSQDMTWNYGYTF.

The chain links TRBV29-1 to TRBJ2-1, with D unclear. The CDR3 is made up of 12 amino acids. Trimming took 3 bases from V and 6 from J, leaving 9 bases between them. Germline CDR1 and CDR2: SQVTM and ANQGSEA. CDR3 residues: CSVDGGSNEQFF. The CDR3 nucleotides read TGCAGCGTTGATGGCGGCTCCAATGAGCAGTTCTTC.

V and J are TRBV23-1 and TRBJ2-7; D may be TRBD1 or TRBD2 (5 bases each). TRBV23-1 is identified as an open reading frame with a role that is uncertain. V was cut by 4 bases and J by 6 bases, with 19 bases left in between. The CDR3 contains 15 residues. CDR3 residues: CASSPPGPGWGEQYV. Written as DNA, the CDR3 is TGCGCCAGCAGTCCCCCGGGGCCAGGGTGGGGCGAGCAGTACGTC.